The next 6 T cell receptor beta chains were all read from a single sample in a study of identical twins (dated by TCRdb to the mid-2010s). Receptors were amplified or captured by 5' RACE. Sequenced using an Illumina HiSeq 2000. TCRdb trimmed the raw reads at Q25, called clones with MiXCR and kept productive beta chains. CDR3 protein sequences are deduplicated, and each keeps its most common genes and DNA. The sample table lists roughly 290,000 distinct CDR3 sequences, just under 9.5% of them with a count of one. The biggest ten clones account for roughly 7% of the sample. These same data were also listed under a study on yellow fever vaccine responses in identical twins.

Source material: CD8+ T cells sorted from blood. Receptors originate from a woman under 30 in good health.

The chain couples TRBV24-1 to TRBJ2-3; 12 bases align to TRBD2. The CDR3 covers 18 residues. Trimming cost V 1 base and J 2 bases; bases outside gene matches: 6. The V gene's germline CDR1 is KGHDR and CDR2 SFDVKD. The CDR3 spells CATSDFRTSGESTDTQYF. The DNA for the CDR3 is TGTGCCACCAGTGATTTTAGGACTAGCGGGGAATCCACAGATACGCAGTATTTT.

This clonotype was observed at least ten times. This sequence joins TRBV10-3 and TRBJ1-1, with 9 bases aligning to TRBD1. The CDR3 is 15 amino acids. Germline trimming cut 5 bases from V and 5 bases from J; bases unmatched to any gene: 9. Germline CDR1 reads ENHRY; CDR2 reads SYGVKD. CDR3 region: CAISKEGTGMTEAFF. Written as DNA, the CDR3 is TGTGCCATCAGTAAAGAAGGGACAGGGATGACTGAAGCTTTCTTT.

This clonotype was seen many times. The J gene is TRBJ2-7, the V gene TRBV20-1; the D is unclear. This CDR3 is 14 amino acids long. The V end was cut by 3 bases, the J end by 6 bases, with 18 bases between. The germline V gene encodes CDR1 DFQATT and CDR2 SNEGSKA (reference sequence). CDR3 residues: CSARRRQNAPEQYF. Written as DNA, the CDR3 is TGCAGTGCTAGGAGGCGTCAAAATGCCCCCGAGCAGTACTTC.

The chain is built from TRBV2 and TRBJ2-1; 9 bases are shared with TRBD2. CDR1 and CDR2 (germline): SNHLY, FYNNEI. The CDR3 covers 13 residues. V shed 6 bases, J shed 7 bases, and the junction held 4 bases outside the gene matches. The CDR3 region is CASSRLAANEQFF. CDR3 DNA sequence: TGTGCCAGCAGCCGACTAGCGGCGAATGAGCAGTTCTTC. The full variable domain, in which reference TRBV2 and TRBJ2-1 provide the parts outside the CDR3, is EPEVTQTPSHQVTQMGQEVILRCVPISNHLYFYWYRQILGQKVEFLVSFYNNEISEKSEIFDDQFSVERPDGSNFTLKIRSTKLEDSAMYFCASSRLAANEQFFGPGTRLTVL.

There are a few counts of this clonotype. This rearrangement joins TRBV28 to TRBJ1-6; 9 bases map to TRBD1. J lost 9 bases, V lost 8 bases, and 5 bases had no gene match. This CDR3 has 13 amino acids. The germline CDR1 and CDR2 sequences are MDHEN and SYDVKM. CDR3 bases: TGTGCCAGCGGCCTGACAGGGGGTTCACCCCTCCACTTT. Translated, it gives CASGLTGGSPLHF.

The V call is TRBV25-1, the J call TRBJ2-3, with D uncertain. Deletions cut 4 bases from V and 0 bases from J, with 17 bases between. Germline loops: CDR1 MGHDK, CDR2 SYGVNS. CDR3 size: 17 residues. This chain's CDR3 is CASSALTTQPSTDTQYF. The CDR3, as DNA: TGTGCCAGCAGTGCGTTAACAACGCAGCCTAGCACAGATACGCAGTATTTT.